This T cell receptor (beta chain) was profiled in a study of cytomegalovirus exposure and HLA in healthy donors. With 60 Vbeta and 13 Jbeta primers, the PCR was carried out. The method was immunoSEQ multiplex PCR; TCRdb's version includes in-frame clones alone and lacks a portion of them. The sample lists 130,000 or so clones; roughly 80% were seen once. In germline, CDR1 is SEHNR, CDR2 FQNEAQ (reference sequence). The CDR3 covers 14 residues. V was clipped by 5 bases and J by 1 base; unmatched bases: 4. About this clone itself: The antigen remains undetermined.

Study-wide findings and caveats: Versus the approximately 670-donor mean, an Asian-associated ancestry cluster reportedly showed fewer N-insertions in a later analysis. It was assumed in the presence/absence analyses that sequencing depth was roughly uniform across donors.

The sequence was collected from a man between 40 and 49 years old in good health and CMV-seronegative. The chain couples TRBV7-9 to TRBJ2-7; 8 nucleotides agree with TRBD1. Material: PBMCs. The CDR3 protein is CASSNRDRSYEQYF. The CDR3 region has the DNA TGTGCCAGCAGCAACCGGGACAGGTCCTACGAGCAGTACTTC.